The 29 T cell receptor beta chains given below trace back to one sample, sequenced in a study of T-cell memory formation after mild COVID-19. TCRdb recomputed calls from the 5' RACE reads with MiXCR, one row per CDR3 protein. Of about 270,000 distinct CDR3 sequences in the sample, around 15% were seen once. Sequenced: PBMCs or a T cell subset sorted from them (not recorded which). These receptors all come from a man in his late teens or twenties who had mild COVID-19 (a few samples of this study predate the infection). Cell type and time point are not known.

The chain joins TRBV11-3 to TRBJ2-3; D may be TRBD2 (6 bases). This CDR3 has 14 residues. Germline CDR1 is SGHNT and CDR2 is YENEEA. V was trimmed by 4 bases and J by 6 bases, leaving 14 bases between them. CDR3 sequence reads: CASSWDWRHDTQYF. The CDR3 bases are TGTGCCAGCAGCTGGGACTGGAGGCATGATACGCAGTATTTT.

The CDR3 DNA sequence: TGTGCCAGCAGCTTAACTCCACCCGGGGACAACCGATACAATGAGCAGTTCTTC. Translation: CASSLTPPGDNRYNEQFF. The V and J genes are TRBV7-3 and TRBJ2-1; weak D call: TRBD1 (6 bases). The germline V gene encodes CDR1 SGHTA and CDR2 FQGTGA. Trimming left V 0 bases short and J 4 bases short, with 19 bases between. The CDR3 sequence is 18 residues long.

This clonotype was found a few times. The chain joins TRBV11-2 to TRBJ2-7; no reliable D call. V was clipped by 6 bases and J by 3 bases, with 12 bases between them. The CDR3 is 13 residues long. Germline CDR1 is SGHAT and CDR2 is FQNNGV. CDR3 region: CASSKGMFYEQYV. CDR3 nucleotide sequence: TGTGCCAGCAGTAAAGGGATGTTCTACGAGCAGTACGTC.

This clonotype was detected a few times. The chain combines TRBV28 with TRBJ2-5, with D perhaps given as TRBD1 or TRBD2 (5 bases each). CDR1 is MDHEN and CDR2 is SYDVKM in the germline V gene. V lost 6 bases to trimming and J lost 5 bases, with 13 bases between them. This CDR3 has 13 residues. The CDR3 coding sequence is TGTGCCAGCAGCCTGGGACGAATTGAGACCCAGTACTTC. This encodes CASSLGRIETQYF.

This clonotype has only a few counts. The CDR3 DNA sequence: TGTGCCAGCAGCGACCGGGACAGGACTAACTATGGCTACACCTTC. Its translation is CASSDRDRTNYGYTF. V is TRBV9 and J is TRBJ1-2; 8 nucleotides line up with TRBD1. The V segment lost 3 bases and the J segment 0 bases; nucleotides outside the gene matches: 4. Per germline, CDR1 SGDLS and CDR2 YYNGEE. The CDR3 is made up of 15 amino acids.

This clonotype appeared a few times. The chain recombines TRBV7-3 with TRBJ1-2; possibly TRBD1 for D (6 bases). This CDR3 spans 12 amino acids. CDR1 and CDR2 from the germline V gene are SGHTA and FQGTGA. V shed 5 bases and J shed 7 bases, with 11 bases lying between them. The CDR3 is CASSEGGSGYTF. The CDR3 coding sequence is TGTGCCAGCAGCGAGGGGGGGAGTGGCTACACCTTC.

This clonotype was picked up a small number of times. This sequence joins TRBV5-1 and TRBJ1-5, with D possibly TRBD1 on 6 matching bases. The V gene lost 9 bases and the J gene lost 2 bases, with 15 bases spanning the gap. The CDR3 is made up of 14 amino acids. CDR1 and CDR2 from the germline V gene are SGHRS and YFSETQ. CDR3 sequence (DNA): TGCGCCAACCTTGCCAAGGGGGGCAATCAGCCCCAGCATTTT. This translates into CANLAKGGNQPQHF.

This clonotype was seen more than once but under ten times. The chain recombines TRBV21-1 with TRBJ1-1; the DNA was not compared with TRBD1, the D call given in the table. TRBV21-1 is shown as a pseudogene. CDR3 length equals 18 residues. CDR3 DNA sequence: TGTGCCAGCAGCAAGTATTCCGGGACCCCCAGGTCGGTAACTGAAGCTTTCTTT. It yields the protein CASSKYSGTPRSVTEAFF.

The V and J genes are TRBV2 and TRBJ2-3; no definite D call. CDR3 length equals 15 residues. Germline V CDR1 and CDR2: SNHLY, FYNNEI. Trimming pared 2 bases from V and 2 bases from J, leaving 11 bases between. CDR3: CASSERATTTDTQYF. The CDR3, as DNA: TGTGCCAGCAGTGAAAGGGCTACAACCACAGATACGCAGTATTTT.

Only a few counts were recorded for this clonotype. The CDR3, as DNA: TGTGCCAGCAGCTTAGAACTCTACAATGAGCAGTTCTTC. This codes for CASSLELYNEQFF. The chain is built from TRBV7-4 and TRBJ2-1; D gene ambiguous. V was trimmed by 1 base and J by 3 bases, leaving 4 bases between them. The CDR3 loop spans 13 amino acids. Per the germline V gene, CDR1 is SGHVT and CDR2 is SQSDAQ.

This clonotype turned up a few times. This chain uses TRBV7-2 with TRBJ1-1; a weak D match, TRBD1 (5 bases). Trimming cost V 5 bases and J 3 bases, with 25 bases left between them. This CDR3 comprises 18 residues. Germline V gives CDR1 SGHTA, CDR2 FQGNSA. The CDR3 DNA reads TGTGCCAGCAGCCCTACCGCGTCCACAGGCCTGTGGGACACTGAAGCTTTCTTT. Its protein is CASSPTASTGLWDTEAFF.

J is TRBJ2-2 and V is TRBV25-1; no reliable D call. Germline assignment: CDR1 MGHDK and CDR2 SYGVNS. CDR3 size: 11 residues. Trimming took off 4 bases at V and 6 bases at J, with 3 bases between the two ends. The CDR3 spells CASSVPGELFF. The CDR3 DNA sequence: TGTGCCAGCAGTGTCCCCGGGGAGCTGTTTTTT.

CDR3 loop: CATTGDTGELFF. In nucleotides, the CDR3 is TGTGCCACAACAGGGGACACCGGGGAGCTGTTTTTT. The chain is built from TRBV19 and TRBJ2-2; 7 bases are shared with TRBD1. The junction had 2 bases not matched to a gene; V was cut back by 10 bases and J by 3 bases. Germline values: CDR1 LNHDA, CDR2 SQIVND (reference sequence). This CDR3 contains 12 residues.

For the CDR3, the DNA is TGTGCCAGCAGTTATGGGTTGCCTGAAGCTTTCTTT. Translated: CASSYGLPEAFF. The J gene is TRBJ1-1, the V gene TRBV6-6; no firm D call. This CDR3 has 12 residues. The V gene's germline CDR1 is MNHNY and CDR2 SVGAGI (reference sequence). V lost 3 bases, J lost 6 bases, and 8 bases lay in between.

The CDR3 reads CASSDVAGAFNTGELFF. In nucleotides, the CDR3 is TGTGCCAGCAGCGACGTAGCGGGGGCCTTCAACACCGGGGAGCTGTTTTTT. This chain connects TRBV9 to TRBJ2-2; TRBD2 agrees at 9 bases. CDR1 and CDR2 (germline): SGDLS, YYNGEE. The CDR3 totals 17 residues. J gave up 2 bases and V 3 bases, and 8 bases lay outside the gene matches.

V gene TRBV27 combines with J gene TRBJ2-5; 9 nucleotides align to TRBD2. The trim removed 3 bases at V and 7 bases at J, leaving 15 bases unmatched. The CDR3 is 17 residues long. Per the germline V gene, CDR1 is MNHEY and CDR2 is SMNVEV (reference sequence). The DNA for the CDR3 is TGTGCCAGCAGTTTCCATCGGGTGCTAGCGGGGTTGGGGACCCAGTACTTC. As protein: CASSFHRVLAGLGTQYF.

This clonotype was detected many times. V usage is TRBV7-9 and J usage is TRBJ2-7; D remains unclear. Between the trimmed V and J ends, which lost 1 base and 2 bases, there was a span of 21 bases. Per germline, CDR1 SEHNR and CDR2 FQNEAQ (reference sequence). The CDR3 sequence is 18 residues long. CDR3 sequence reads: CASSLVVWIPTYAYEQYV. In nucleotides, the CDR3 is TGTGCCAGCAGCTTAGTCGTCTGGATCCCGACCTACGCCTACGAGCAGTACGTC.

This clonotype was picked up a small number of times. The chain is built from TRBV25-1 and TRBJ1-2, with D hard to call. Germline V CDR1 and CDR2: MGHDK, SYGVNS. V was clipped by 3 bases and J by 2 bases, with 7 bases between them. This CDR3 has 13 residues. The CDR3 sequence is CASSDWQNYGYTF. In nucleotides, the CDR3 is TGTGCCAGCAGTGATTGGCAGAACTATGGCTACACCTTC.

This clonotype occurred a few times. The genes are TRBV6-1 and TRBJ1-5, with TRBD1 matching over 11 bases. This CDR3 contains 15 residues. Trimming at V came to 6 bases and at J to 7 bases, leaving 8 bases not matched to a gene. CDR1 is MNHNS, CDR2 SASEGT, per germline. The CDR3 DNA reads as TGTGCCAGCAGGACCGGACAGGGGGCCGGACAGCCCCAGCATTTT. Its translation: CASRTGQGAGQPQHF.

This clonotype was seen a handful of times. V usage is TRBV11-2 and J usage is TRBJ2-3, with D perhaps matching TRBD2 (5 bases). This CDR3 contains 13 residues. V lost 3 bases and J lost 4, with 8 bases in between. From germline, CDR1 is SGHAT and CDR2 FQNNGV. In DNA form, the CDR3 reads TGTGCCAGCAGCTTCGACGGGGCAGATACGCAGTATTTT. This translates into CASSFDGADTQYF.

This chain links TRBV10-3 with TRBJ2-1; 11 positions match TRBD2. The CDR3 is 13 amino acids. Germline CDR1 ENHRY, CDR2 SYGVKD. The CDR3 DNA follows: TGTGCTACTAGCGGGGGTATCTACAATGAGCAGTTCTTC. The encoded protein is CATSGGIYNEQFF.

This clonotype came up a few times. This sequence joins TRBV3-1 and TRBJ1-2; D uncertain. V lost 1 base to trimming and J lost 3 bases, with 6 bases between them. CDR3 length equals 13 residues. Germline V lookup: CDR1 LGHDT, CDR2 YNNKEL (reference sequence). This CDR3 reads CASSQAADYGYTF. The CDR3 DNA is TGTGCCAGCAGCCAAGCCGCGGACTATGGCTACACCTTC.

V gene TRBV7-9 combines with J gene TRBJ2-3, with a tentative D call TRBD1 (5 bases). V was trimmed by 5 bases and J by 4 bases, leaving 16 bases between them. Germline CDR1 and CDR2: SEHNR and FQNEAQ (reference sequence). CDR3 length: 15 residues. The CDR3 DNA reads as TGTGCCAGCAGCCTCCTCGGTGGGGCCGCAGATACGCAGTATTTT. As protein: CASSLLGGAADTQYF.

The V gene is TRBV7-3, the J gene TRBJ2-1; D is ambiguous. CDR1 is SGHTA, CDR2 FQGTGA, per germline. V gave up 5 bases and J gave up 9 bases, with 14 bases separating them. This CDR3 comprises 13 residues. The CDR3 reads CASSPPGGSEQFF. CDR3 sequence (DNA): TGTGCCAGCAGCCCGCCTGGTGGAAGTGAGCAGTTCTTC.

On this clonotype itself: The junction does not match germline at one end; this may be a read error. V usage is TRBV2 and J usage is TRBJ1-2; D is uncertain. The germline CDR1 and CDR2 sequences are SNHLY and FYNNEI. The CDR3 runs 13 residues. CDR3 residues: CASSEVGNDGYTF. The CDR3 DNA reads TGTGCCAGCAGCGAAGTTGGGAATGATGGCTACACCTTC.

The chain links TRBV4-2 to TRBJ2-3; 9 nucleotides agree with TRBD2. Germline CDR1 is LGHNA and CDR2 is YNFKEQ. The CDR3 loop spans 16 amino acids. V lost 3 bases, J lost 5 bases, and 9 bases stayed unmatched. The CDR3 here is CASSQGLAGKRDTQYF. In nucleotides, the CDR3 is TGTGCCAGCAGCCAGGGGCTAGCGGGGAAACGAGATACGCAGTATTTT.

The genes are TRBV7-2 and TRBJ2-3; 7 bases align to TRBD2. Germline V gene sequence: CDR1 SGHTA, CDR2 FQGNSA. The CDR3 contains 13 residues. V shed 10 bases and J 3 bases; nucleotides not matched to a gene: 7. CDR3 sequence reads: CAILWGGTDTQYF. For the CDR3, the DNA is TGTGCCATACTATGGGGGGGGACAGATACGCAGTATTTT.

The rearrangement joins TRBV2 to TRBJ1-1; D is uncertain. Trimming removed 7 bases at V and 3 bases at J, with 9 bases between. The length of the CDR3 is 12 residues. Germline CDR1 and CDR2: SNHLY and FYNNEI. CDR3 amino acids: CASTLVYTEAFF. The CDR3, as DNA: TGTGCCAGCACCTTGGTCTACACTGAAGCTTTCTTT.

This clonotype was detected ten times or more. The rearrangement uses TRBV12-3 or TRBV12-4 and TRBJ2-7, with D possibly being TRBD2 (7 bases). V was trimmed by 4 bases and J by 4 bases, leaving 14 bases between them. CDR3 length: 14 amino acids. Here the CDR3 reads CASSSEGGEYEQYF. DNA for the CDR3: TGTGCCAGCAGTTCGGAGGGGGGGGAGTACGAGCAGTACTTC.